This T cell receptor beta chain comes out of a study of blood T cell repertoires in COVID-19. Background on the study: There were acute and convalescent COVID-19 samples, and they came from the United States, Italy and Spain. T cells, B-cell-depleted T cells, or PBMCs supplied cDNA or gDNA.

This clone has a single count. The CDR3 runs to 17 residues. Germline CDR1 MNHNS, CDR2 SASEGT. V trimming: 2 bases; J trimming: 3 bases; junction bases outside the gene matches: 7. Sequenced by immunoSEQ multiplex PCR; TCRdb stores in-frame clones only, minus some. The repertoire holds under 200,000 clones, with about 87% as singletons. The chain employs TRBV6-1 and TRBJ1-1; 12 bases map to TRBD1. The sequence derives from a man in his forties or fifties with active or convalescent COVID-19. The material sequenced was peripheral blood. CDR3 residues: CASSERGTGGIDTEAFF. The CDR3 DNA follows: TGTGCCAGCAGTGAACGTGGGACAGGGGGCATCGACACTGAAGCTTTCTTT.